The 19 T cell receptor beta chains below come from one sample, sequenced in a study of cytomegalovirus exposure and HLA in healthy donors. PCR primers comprised 60 Vbeta and 13 Jbeta primers. Some clones are missing from TCRdb's copy, which holds only in-frame ones; the method was immunoSEQ multiplex PCR. The sample lists 250,000 to 350,000 clones, 80% seen once, with roughly 0.3% in the top ten. Sequencing input: PBMCs. The receptor set was obtained from a girl aged 2-15 years in good health and CMV-seronegative.

The V gene is TRBV19, the J gene TRBJ2-6, with D uncertain. Germline lookup yields CDR1 LNHDA and CDR2 SQIVND (reference sequence). The CDR3 is made up of 17 amino acids. Trimming removed 3 bases at V and 1 base at J, with 13 bases between. CDR3 amino acids: CASSILGSLSGANVLTF. The CDR3 bases are TGTGCCAGTAGTATTCTCGGGTCGTTGTCTGGGGCCAACGTCCTGACTTTC.

The chain is built from TRBV2 and TRBJ2-7; D perhaps matches TRBD2 (6 bases). V lost 4 bases and J 2 bases, leaving 12 bases between the germline ends. CDR1 SNHLY and CDR2 FYNNEI come from the germline V gene. This CDR3 spans 14 amino acids. CDR3: CASSVRESTYEQYF. CDR3 nucleotides: TGTGCCAGCAGTGTACGGGAGAGTACCTACGAGCAGTACTTC.

The rearrangement uses TRBV13 and TRBJ2-2, with a tentative D call TRBD2 (5 bases). Germline values: CDR1 PRHDT, CDR2 FYEKMQ (reference sequence). Deletions cut 1 base from V and 8 bases from J, with 8 bases between. The CDR3 sequence is 13 residues long. CDR3 sequence (DNA): TGTGCCAGCAGCTTAGAGGGAGCGGGGGAGCTGTTTTTT. Amino acids: CASSLEGAGELFF.

V is TRBV29-1 and J is TRBJ2-1; 9 bases line up with TRBD1. V was pared by 7 bases and J by 9 bases, with 10 bases of the junction left unmatched. Per germline, CDR1 SQVTM and CDR2 ANQGSEA. This CDR3 is built from 13 residues. CDR3 coding DNA: TGCAGCGGAACCGGGACAGGGCTTGGTGAGCAGTTCTTC. Protein sequence: CSGTGTGLGEQFF.

This chain's CDR3 is CASSLTSGGYNEQFF. As DNA, the CDR3 is TGTGCCAGCAGTTTGACTAGCGGGGGGTACAATGAGCAGTTCTTC. The chain has TRBV6-5 and TRBJ2-1, with 13 bases matching TRBD2. This CDR3 has 15 amino acids. Germline V gives CDR1 MNHEY, CDR2 SVGAGI. V lost 4 bases and J lost 4; bases outside the gene matches: 1.

The chain carries TRBV6-5 and TRBJ2-2; 7 bases match TRBD1. Germline V gene data show CDR1 as MNHEY and CDR2 as SVGAGI. This CDR3 contains 15 residues. Unmatched junction bases numbered 5, after V lost 6 bases and J lost 1 base. CDR3 in amino acids: CASSPRTGNTGELFF. The CDR3 DNA sequence: TGTGCCAGCAGCCCCCGGACAGGGAACACCGGGGAGCTGTTTTTT.

This clone came up once. The chain carries TRBV7-9 and TRBJ1-2, with 7 positions matching TRBD1. CDR1 is SEHNR and CDR2 is FQNEAQ in the germline V gene (reference sequence). The junction had 15 bases not matched to a gene; V was cut back by 5 bases and J by 6 bases. This CDR3 is built from 16 residues. The DNA for the CDR3 is TGTGCCAGCAGCCGGGTTCCGGACAGGTCTTTTCATGGCTACACCTTC. Protein sequence: CASSRVPDRSFHGYTF.

This clone was counted between two and nine times. The gene calls are TRBV2 and TRBJ2-7, with D possibly being TRBD2 (6 bases). Germline-derived CDR1 and CDR2 are SNHLY and FYNNEI. V lost 10 bases and J 6 bases, leaving 16 bases between the germline ends. CDR3 length equals 12 residues. Here the CDR3 DNA reads TGTGCCACCCTCGGGGGATACTCCGAGCAGTACTTC. Its protein product is CATLGGYSEQYF.

A single count supports this clone. V gene TRBV9 combines with J gene TRBJ1-5, with TRBD1 identical over 8 bases. The germline CDR1 and CDR2 sequences are SGDLS and YYNGEE. The CDR3 consists of 15 residues. The J segment lost 2 bases and the V segment lost 4 bases, leaving 5 bases of the junction unmatched. The CDR3 reads CASSPGQGGNQPQHF. Here the CDR3 DNA reads TGTGCCAGCAGCCCCGGACAGGGTGGCAATCAGCCCCAGCATTTT.

The chain recombines TRBV19 with TRBJ2-4; 8 nucleotides line up with TRBD2. This CDR3 spans 17 amino acids. Germline CDR1 reads LNHDA; CDR2 reads SQIVND (reference sequence). The J segment lost 0 bases and the V segment lost 4 bases, leaving 8 bases of the junction unmatched. The CDR3 sequence is CASSKAGVGVAKNIQYF. For the CDR3, the DNA is TGTGCCAGTAGTAAAGCGGGAGTCGGGGTAGCCAAAAACATTCAGTACTTC.

This clone was found once. CDR3 nucleotides: TGTGCCAGCAGCCCCCCCGGTCTACAAGAGACCCAGTACTTC. Protein sequence: CASSPPGLQETQYF. This chain uses TRBV7-7 with TRBJ2-5; no reliable D call. Germline values: CDR1 SSHAT, CDR2 FNYEAQ (reference sequence). Trimming left V 5 bases short and J 2 bases short, with 12 bases between. The CDR3 covers 14 residues.

Only one count was recorded for this clone. The rearrangement joins TRBV5-1 to TRBJ2-3; 8 positions agree with TRBD2. Germline CDR1 and CDR2: SGHRS and YFSETQ. J was trimmed by 3 bases and V by 4 bases; bases with no gene match: 13. This CDR3 contains 17 residues. CDR3 region: CASSHGPGLESTDTQYF. In DNA, the CDR3 is TGCGCCAGCAGCCACGGGCCGGGACTAGAGTCGACAGATACGCAGTATTTT.

This clone has more than one count but fewer than ten. This chain uses TRBV15 with TRBJ2-3; D uncertain. Per germline, CDR1 LNHNV and CDR2 YYDKDF (reference sequence). The CDR3 is 15 amino acids. Trimming removed 4 bases at V and 1 base at J, with 12 bases between. The CDR3 region has the DNA TGTGCCACCAGCAATCGTAGAGCCCGCACAGATACGCAGTATTTT. It codes for CATSNRRARTDTQYF. Drawing the rest from reference TRBV15 and TRBJ2-3, the complete variable domain is DAMVIQNPRYQVTQFGKPVTLSCSQTLNHNVMYWYQQKSSQAPKLLFHYYDKDFNNEADTPDNFQSRRPNTSFCFLDIRSPGLGDTAMYLCATSNRRARTDTQYFGPGTRLTVL.

The rearrangement links TRBV29-1 to TRBJ2-7; TRBD2 aligns across 10 bases. The CDR3 length is 17 residues. Trimming at V came to 4 bases and at J to 0 bases, leaving 12 bases not matched to a gene. Germline V gene lookup returns CDR1 SQVTM and CDR2 ANQGSEA. This CDR3 is CSVVHPRSGRASYEQYF. The DNA for the CDR3 is TGCAGCGTTGTCCACCCTAGGAGCGGGAGGGCCTCCTACGAGCAGTACTTC.

The chain couples TRBV28 to TRBJ1-2, with D unclear. This CDR3 comprises 12 residues. CDR1 is MDHEN and CDR2 is SYDVKM in the germline V gene. Trimming cost V 9 bases and J 1 base, with 9 bases left between them. CDR3 sequence: CASVGFNYGYTF. The DNA of the CDR3 is TGTGCCAGTGTCGGGTTTAACTATGGCTACACCTTC.

The chain's CDR3 is CSVEPGGETQYF. In DNA form, the CDR3 reads TGCAGCGTTGAACCTGGAGGCGAGACCCAGTACTTC. The chain links TRBV29-1 to TRBJ2-5, with D possibly matching TRBD2 (5 bases). CDR3 length equals 12 residues. The germline CDR1 and CDR2 sequences are SQVTM and ANQGSEA. With 2 bases removed from V and 5 bases from J, the gap between germline ends came to 9 bases.

This rearrangement joins TRBV7-9 to TRBJ1-1; D is ambiguous. Trimming cost V 0 bases and J 2 bases, with 10 bases left between them. The CDR3 covers 15 residues. CDR1 and CDR2 from the germline V gene are SEHNR and FQNEAQ (reference sequence). This CDR3 is CASSLAMGRNTEAFF. In DNA form, the CDR3 reads TGTGCCAGCAGCTTAGCGATGGGCAGAAACACTGAAGCTTTCTTT.

This clone showed up just once. This chain connects TRBV28 to TRBJ2-7; possible D gene TRBD2, 5 bases. CDR1 is MDHEN, CDR2 SYDVKM, per germline. V lost 4 bases and J lost 6, with 7 bases in between. The CDR3 contains 11 residues. CDR3 amino acids: CASSSLAEQYF. The CDR3 DNA is TGTGCCAGCAGTTCTCTAGCCGAGCAGTACTTC.

The V call is TRBV7-2, the J call TRBJ2-1, with 10 bases that match TRBD2. V gave up 5 bases and J gave up 4 bases; unmatched junction bases: 14. This CDR3 has 18 residues. Germline V lookup: CDR1 SGHTA, CDR2 FQGNSA. The CDR3 protein is CASSPIWGRTSGYNEQFF. The CDR3 DNA follows: TGTGCCAGCAGCCCAATTTGGGGTAGGACTAGCGGATACAATGAGCAGTTCTTC.